Sequencing of this TCR beta chain was carried out in a study of OX40 agonist ivuxolimab in advanced cancers. Study overall: Dosing consisted of intravenous ivuxolimab at 0.01 to 10 mg/kg every 2 weeks.

Broader study findings: At 0.1 to 3.0 mg/kg, clonal expansion of CD4+ and CD8+ blood T cells had occurred by week 6. Partial responders treated at 0.1-3.0 mg/kg exhibited clonal expansion among the lowest measured. Expanded clones belonging to CD8+ T cells outnumbered, on average, those of CD4+.

Comment on this clone: Its antigen is unidentified.

From germline, CDR1 is PRHDT and CDR2 FYEKMQ (reference sequence). The CDR3 is 11 amino acids. Deletions cut 2 bases from V and 6 bases from J, with 3 bases between. The repertoire was sequenced with immunoSEQ multiplex PCR; TCRdb's copy has only in-frame clones and lacks some. The data hold more than 45,000 clones, with about 85% observed a single time. This clonotype was obtained from an adult with an advanced solid tumor such as melanoma, head and neck, liver or kidney cancer. The sequences come from CD4+ or CD8+ T cells sorted from blood, collected in a trial of the OX40 agonist ivuxolimab. This chain links TRBV13 with TRBJ2-3; D is undetermined. The CDR3 region has the DNA TGTGCCAGCAGCTTAATCGATACGCAGTATTTT. Its translation: CASSLIDTQYF.